Each of the 12 T cell receptor beta chains below was sequenced from the same sample in a study of shared clonotypes between healthy human individuals. The data were produced by immunoSEQ multiplex PCR, yet TCRdb's version contains in-frame clones alone and is incomplete. The sample yields over a million clones, approximately 80% seen once. Input material: memory CD4+ T cells from PBMCs. Indicated subset: CD45RA-negative fraction. These TCRs come from a young man in good health. Some clones in this sample may be carry-over from other donors' samples.

CDR3 coding DNA: TGTGCCAGCTCAGGCGACGCGAACACTGAAGCTTTCTTT. Translated: CASSGDANTEAFF. This chain joins TRBV18 and TRBJ1-1; D is undetermined. V gave up 5 bases and J gave up 1 base, with 8 bases separating them. CDR3 length: 13 residues. Germline V gene sequence: CDR1 KGHSH, CDR2 LQKENI.

This chain connects TRBV28 to TRBJ2-5, with D tentatively TRBD2 (7 bases). Trimming pared 3 bases from V and 5 bases from J, leaving 19 bases between. The CDR3 extends over 16 amino acids. From germline, CDR1 is MDHEN and CDR2 SYDVKM. Written as DNA, the CDR3 is TGTGCCAGCAGTTTTGGCGGAGGGAGGGGGACGGAGACCCAGTACTTC. Its translation: CASSFGGGRGTETQYF.

The rearrangement uses TRBV6-4 and TRBJ2-1; D remains ambiguous. The ends were cut back, 5 bases at V and 3 bases at J, with 14 bases in the middle. The CDR3 loop spans 15 amino acids. Germline CDR1 MRHNA, CDR2 SNTAGT. CDR3 sequence reads: CASSPYQDYYNEQFF. Here the CDR3 DNA reads TGTGCCAGCAGTCCTTACCAGGATTACTACAATGAGCAGTTCTTC.

This clone was found a few times. The rearrangement links TRBV7-2 to TRBJ2-1; D is undetermined. V lost 1 base and J lost 4, with 14 bases in between. Germline V gives CDR1 SGHTA, CDR2 FQGNSA. This CDR3 is 16 amino acids long. The CDR3 nucleotides read TGTGCCAGCAGCTTAGGTCCCATTGGGCAATACAATGAGCAGTTCTTC. Translating it yields CASSLGPIGQYNEQFF.

CDR3: CASSSEGEAHQPQHF. The CDR3 DNA reads TGTGCCAGCAGCTCCGAGGGGGAGGCCCATCAGCCCCAGCATTTT. The V and J genes are TRBV9 and TRBJ1-5, with D perhaps matching TRBD1 (6 bases). The V gene lost 4 bases and the J gene lost 5 bases, with 16 bases spanning the gap. The CDR3 is made up of 15 amino acids. Germline-derived CDR1 and CDR2 are SGDLS and YYNGEE.

The sample holds a few counts of this clone. This chain uses TRBV4-1 with TRBJ2-5; 10 bases line up with TRBD2. The J call could be wrong; TRBJ2-7 is a better fit for the DNA end. This CDR3 comprises 21 residues. CDR1 is MGHRA, CDR2 YSYEKL, per germline. CDR3 nucleotide sequence: TGCGCCAGCAGCCCCTGGCGGGCAGATAGGGCTAGCGGGAGCTTTTCTTACGAGCAGTACTTC. Translated, it gives CASSPWRADRASGSFSYEQYF.

This clone was seen just once. The chain recombines TRBV5-1 with TRBJ2-3, with 7 bases matching TRBD2. J was trimmed by 1 base and V by 4 bases; bases with no gene match: 6. Germline-derived CDR1 and CDR2 are SGHRS and YFSETQ. CDR3 size: 15 residues. The CDR3 region has the DNA TGCGCCAGCAGCGCCCTAGCGGCGGGCACAGATACGCAGTATTTT. Protein sequence: CASSALAAGTDTQYF.

This chain links TRBV11-2 with TRBJ2-3; 7 bases map to TRBD1. CDR3 length equals 14 residues. V lost 4 bases to trimming and J lost 6 bases; unmatched junction nucleotides: 7. CDR1 and CDR2 from the germline V gene are SGHAT and FQNNGV. The CDR3 spells CASSSGQARDTQYF. The DNA of the CDR3 is TGTGCCAGCAGCTCCGGACAGGCCCGGGATACGCAGTATTTT.

The rearrangement joins TRBV9 to TRBJ2-3; no clear D gene. Germline lookup yields CDR1 SGDLS and CDR2 YYNGEE. This CDR3 has 13 amino acids. Trimming took 3 bases from V and 0 from J, leaving 5 bases between them. CDR3 protein: CASSGLSTDTQYF. The CDR3 bases are TGTGCCAGCAGCGGGCTTAGCACAGATACGCAGTATTTT.

The CDR3 sequence is CASSQDPRPGGEQYF. CDR3 nucleotides: TGCGCCAGCAGCCAAGATCCGAGGCCGGGTGGCGAGCAGTACTTC. This chain joins TRBV4-1 and TRBJ2-7; D ambiguous. The CDR3 extends over 15 amino acids. V was clipped by 0 bases and J by 6 bases, with 15 bases between them. Germline CDR1 and CDR2: MGHRA and YSYEKL.

This sequence joins TRBV19 and TRBJ1-5; a possible D gene is TRBD1 (6 bases). Deletions cut 5 bases from V and 4 bases from J, with 12 bases between. The CDR3 covers 14 residues. Germline V gene data show CDR1 as LNHDA and CDR2 as SQIVND (reference sequence). The CDR3 bases are TGTGCCAGTAGTGTGGGGGCTGGGAATCAGCCCCAGCATTTT. Translated: CASSVGAGNQPQHF.

The rearrangement joins TRBV28 to TRBJ1-2, with D unclear. In germline, CDR1 is MDHEN, CDR2 SYDVKM. The CDR3 contains 14 residues. Trimming left V 2 bases short and J 1 base short, with 8 bases between. CDR3 region: CASSLPHSNYGYTF. In nucleotides, the CDR3 is TGTGCCAGCAGTTTACCCCACAGTAACTATGGCTACACCTTC.